This TCR beta chain emerged from a study of blood T cell repertoires in COVID-19. Background on the study: Samples taken during acute and convalescent COVID-19 were collected in the United States, Italy and Spain. PBMCs, B-cell-depleted T cells, or T cells were the source of the cDNA or gDNA that made up the material.

In the original workflow: Counts of nucleated cells, estimated from reference gene primer amplification, were obtained. TCRdb's copy holds only in-frame clones and misses some; the assay was immunoSEQ multiplex PCR. Clone size and V and J calls were adopted from that table, with D and trimming inferred from the DNA. The sample shows roughly 230,000 clones, 90% of them seen only once. Followed longitudinally, the Seattle patients had been enrolled during active infection. The CDR3 runs 19 residues. V dropped 1 base and J dropped 5 bases, with 24 bases sitting between them. Per germline, CDR1 MGHRA and CDR2 YSYEKL.

This receptor was identified in a woman aged 60-75 years with COVID-19, enrolled during active disease. The sample consisted of peripheral blood. V gene TRBV4-1 combines with J gene TRBJ1-3; D is unclear. In DNA form, the CDR3 reads TGCGCCAGCAGCCAAGTTTTTTCCACGGGAAGAACCATCCGAAACACCATATATTTT. Protein product: CASSQVFSTGRTIRNTIYF.